The following is a TCR beta chain sequence with its context. This record comes from a study of shared clonotypes between healthy human individuals. Assay: immunoSEQ multiplex PCR; the TCRdb copy retains only in-frame clones and omits some. The repertoire has fewer than 700,000 clones, 90% to 95% of them found once; the top ten carry around 0.11%. Naive CD8 populations comprised CD45RO-negative cells positively selected for CCR7, excluding terminally differentiated effector memory CD45RA+ cells. Losses at the gene ends were 4 bases for V and 4 bases for J; bases not matched to a gene: 8. CDR1 is SGDLS, CDR2 YYNGEE, per germline. The CDR3 spans 16 residues.

The V call is TRBV9, the J call TRBJ2-1; 10 positions agree with TRBD1. The receptor's source is a woman in her twenties or thirties in good health. The specimen sequenced was naive CD8+ T cells sorted from blood. CDR3 in amino acids: CASSIHDRGQYNEQFF. The CDR3 bases are TGTGCCAGCAGCATACATGACAGGGGGCAGTACAATGAGCAGTTCTTC.